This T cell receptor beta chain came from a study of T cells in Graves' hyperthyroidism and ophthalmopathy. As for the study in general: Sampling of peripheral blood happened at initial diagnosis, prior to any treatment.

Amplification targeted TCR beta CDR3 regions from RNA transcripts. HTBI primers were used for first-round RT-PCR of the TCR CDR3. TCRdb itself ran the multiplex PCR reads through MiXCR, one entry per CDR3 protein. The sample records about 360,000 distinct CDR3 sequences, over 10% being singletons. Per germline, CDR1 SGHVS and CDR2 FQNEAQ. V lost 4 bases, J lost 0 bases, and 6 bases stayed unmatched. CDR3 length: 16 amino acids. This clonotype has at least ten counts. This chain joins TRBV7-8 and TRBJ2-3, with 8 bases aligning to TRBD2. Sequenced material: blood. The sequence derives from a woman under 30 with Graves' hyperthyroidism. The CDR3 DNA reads TGTGCCAGCAGCTCCCCTTCTAGCGGGAGCACAGATACGCAGTATTTT. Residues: CASSSPSSGSTDTQYF.